Listed here is a single T cell receptor (beta chain). Its antigen remains unknown. The data derive from a study of cytomegalovirus exposure and HLA in healthy donors. The overall study: Within the Caucasian-associated ancestry cluster were more than 75% of the 300 to 450 genotyped donors. General study findings and limits: In an earlier analysis, productive rearrangement rates for most beta V segments clustered near 87% or 30%. Because they were indistinguishable, some V segments, including TRBV6-2 and TRBV6-3, were excluded. Some TCR beta chains (roughly 160 of them) were listed as cytomegalovirus-associated.

V was clipped by 3 bases and J by 4 bases; unmatched bases: 7. The CDR3 contains 15 residues. Germline values: CDR1 MNHNS, CDR2 SASEGT. 60 Vbeta and 13 Jbeta primers were used in PCR. Data came from immunoSEQ multiplex PCR; TCRdb stores just in-frame clones and leaves some out. The sample lists roughly 170,000 clones; approximately 84% were seen once. The sequence came from a young man in good health and CMV-seronegative. The specimen was PBMCs. The chain links TRBV6-1 to TRBJ2-3, with 7 nucleotides matching TRBD2. The CDR3 reads CASSDSSGGADTQYF. CDR3 DNA: TGTGCCAGCAGTGACTCGAGTGGGGGGGCAGATACGCAGTATTTT.